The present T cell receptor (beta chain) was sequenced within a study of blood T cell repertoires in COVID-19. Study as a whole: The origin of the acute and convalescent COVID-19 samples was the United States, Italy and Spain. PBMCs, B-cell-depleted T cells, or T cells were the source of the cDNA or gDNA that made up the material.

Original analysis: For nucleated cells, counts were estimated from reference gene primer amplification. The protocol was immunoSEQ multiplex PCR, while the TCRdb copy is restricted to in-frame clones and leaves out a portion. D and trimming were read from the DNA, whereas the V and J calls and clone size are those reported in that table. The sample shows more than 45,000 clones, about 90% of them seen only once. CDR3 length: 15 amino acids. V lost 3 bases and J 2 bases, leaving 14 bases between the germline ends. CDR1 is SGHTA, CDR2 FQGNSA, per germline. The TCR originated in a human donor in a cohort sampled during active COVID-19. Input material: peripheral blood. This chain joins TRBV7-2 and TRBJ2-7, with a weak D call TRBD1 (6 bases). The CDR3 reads CASSFGAGAPYEQYF. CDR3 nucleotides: TGTGCCAGCAGCTTCGGCGCAGGGGCCCCCTACGAGCAGTACTTC.